This TCR beta chain emerged from a study of blood T cell repertoires in COVID-19. The CDR3 extends over 14 amino acids. Per the germline V gene, CDR1 is LNHDA and CDR2 is SQIVND (reference sequence). J was trimmed by 7 bases and V by 6 bases; bases with no gene match: 8. The repertoire was sequenced with immunoSEQ multiplex PCR; TCRdb's copy has only in-frame clones and lacks some. The sample lists about 200,000 clones, 88% seen once, with approximately 5.5% in the top ten. The specimen was peripheral blood. The receptor comes from a man aged 35 to 55 with active or convalescent COVID-19. The chain joins TRBV19 to TRBJ1-2, with TRBD1 matching 10 bases. In DNA form, the CDR3 reads TGTGCCAGTAGAACCGGGACAGGGGAGATTGGCTACACCTTC. It yields the protein CASRTGTGEIGYTF.